This T cell receptor beta chain was identified in a study of graft-versus-host responses after intestinal transplantation. Overall study: Induction with anti-thymocyte globulin, then tacrolimus and steroids for around three years, was given to all recipients.

V lost 5 bases and J 2 bases, leaving 10 bases between the germline ends. The CDR3 is made up of 13 amino acids. Germline V gene data show CDR1 as LNHDA and CDR2 as SQIVND (reference sequence). To note about this clone: Its cognate antigen is unknown.

TCRdb keeps only in-frame clones here, not all; method: immunoSEQ multiplex PCR. The top ten hold 0.3% to 0.4% of the sample, which has tens of thousands of clones, 85% to 90% seen once. The sequence was obtained from a human donor who received an intestinal transplant. The J gene is TRBJ2-7, the V gene TRBV19, with a weak D call TRBD1 (5 bases). This specimen was unstimulated CD4+ T cells sorted from spleen or lymph node cells, taken before intestinal transplant. The CDR3 DNA reads as TGTGCCAGTAGTCCACAGGTGGCCTACGAGCAGTACTTC. Its protein is CASSPQVAYEQYF.